This T cell receptor (beta chain) is from a study of regulatory T cells in long-lasting Graves disease (dated by TCRdb to 2020 to 2022). About the study as a whole: Persistent Graves' disease was defined as persistently positive TSH receptor autoantibodies together with antithyroid drug treatment for over 5 years. This study used TCR sequencing and RNA sequencing of peripheral blood to compare persistent Graves' disease patients against newly diagnosed Graves' disease patients. The study took place in China and was registered as a clinical trial. TCR sequencing covered 13 persistent and some 20 newly diagnosed Graves' disease patients, around 33 samples in total. Persistent Graves' disease patients in the clinical cohort had taken antithyroid drugs for about 10.3 years on average.

Libraries were built with multiplex PCR. Sequencing instrument: Illumina HiSeq 4000. To build TCR beta libraries, CDR3 regions were amplified by Arm-PCR using iRepertoire HTBI primers. Before sequencing, the PCR products underwent gel purification. Turning to the authors' computational methods: A total of 62 TRBV and some 15 TRBJ segments were identified across samples and were used for gene usage analysis of CDR3 amino acid clonotypes. Filtered high-quality paired reads were merged into contigs using COPE and FqMerger. Contigs were aligned with BLAST to IMGT TRBV, TRBD and TRBJ reference genes, and CDR3 was defined per IMGT. Any clonotype with a frequency above 0.1% was counted as a highly expanded clone. Repertoire diversity was measured by Shannon entropy, and V-J evenness by the Gini coefficient. Public clonotypes were defined as clonotypes shared by more than one individual. TCRdb applied fastp at Q25 and MiXCR to the public reads, then kept only in-frame beta chains. Every CDR3 protein is listed once, alongside the most common genes and DNA of its rows. It is TCRdb's table, rather than the study itself, that gives the V and J calls and clone size. The sample yields a few hundred thousand distinct CDR3 sequences; less than 25% were counted once. Jointly, the top ten make up around 24% of the sample.

Results the study describes overall, beyond this receptor: Lower TCR Shannon entropy and fewer highly expanded clones were observed in persistent Graves' disease patients than in newly diagnosed patients, which suggested clonal expansion. The study examined only peripheral blood because the primary lesion, thyroid tissue, could not be accessed. Sequencing and analysis were restricted to the TCR beta chain. More public clonotypes were shared among persistent patients (roughly 2,700) than among newly diagnosed patients (approximately 930). The authors acknowledged the small sample size as a limitation that may reduce accuracy. Persistent disease showed preferential use of TRBV28, TRBJ1-2 and TRBJ2-5, whereas newly diagnosed disease favored TRBV20-1 and TRBJ2-1.

In regard to this clonotype: This clone's antigen is unknown. Within one base of it there is no much larger clone, and no base qualities were kept.

The time point label of this sample denotes: persistent/refractory GD, antithyroid drugs over 5 years with positive TRAb. For both TCR sequencing and RNA sequencing, RNA was extracted from PBMCs using TRIzol. Graves' disease was diagnosed according to American Thyroid Association guidelines. Patients for the study were recruited at an endocrinology department in Xi'an, China. Each patient gave approximately 10 milliliters of peripheral blood, collected in an EDTA anticoagulant tube. PBMCs were isolated by Ficoll Paque Plus density gradient separation without further T cell sorting. An Agilent 2100 Bioanalyzer and agarose gel were used to check RNA quality, and a NanoDrop 2000 was used to measure RNA concentration. Based on the germline V gene, the CDR1 and CDR2 sequences are SQVTM and ANQGSEA. V lost 6 bases and J lost 8 bases; the stretch between them is 18 bases long. Taken from cysteine to phenylalanine, the CDR3 has 13 residues. Of all the DNA, just the CDR3 is kept, 39 bases in frame from base 1.

Source: peripheral blood mononuclear cells (PBMCs), taken when the disease was refractory, from a patient treated with antithyroid drugs. The receptor comes from a female donor with Graves disease. The chain is encoded by TRBV29-1 joined to TRBJ2-3; confidence is insufficient to name the D gene. The DNA is as follows: TGCAGCGTGCGTAACAGATTAGCCGGTACGCAGTATTTT. It encodes CSVRNRLAGTQYF.